One sample yielded the 23 T cell receptor beta chains listed below, sequenced in a study of blood T cell repertoires in COVID-19. The table came from immunoSEQ multiplex PCR; TCRdb's copy has only in-frame clones and leaves some out. The profile shows 230,000 or so clones, approximately 84% of them singletons. The sample consisted of PBMCs or T cells enriched from blood (not recorded which). Receptors were obtained from a man between 45 and 60 years old who had recovered from COVID-19.

J is TRBJ2-2 and V is TRBV3-1 (or the pseudogene TRBV3-2); 9 bases map to TRBD2. Trimming took 7 bases from V and 2 from J; bases not matched to a gene: 8. In germline, CDR1 is LGHDT, CDR2 YNNKEL (reference sequence). The CDR3 consists of 16 residues. The CDR3, as DNA: TGTGCCAGCAAAGGGAGCGGGGGGAAAAACACCGGGGAGCTGTTTTTT. Its translation is CASKGSGGKNTGELFF.

The chain links TRBV6-2 or TRBV6-3 to TRBJ2-7, with 7 bases fitting TRBD1. Germline-derived CDR1 and CDR2 are MNHEY and SVGEGT. Germline trimming cut 5 bases from V and 2 bases from J; bases unmatched to any gene: 12. This CDR3 has 16 residues. CDR3 sequence (DNA): TGTGCCAGCAGTCTGGGCTTGACAGGGCGACCCTACGAGCAGTACTTC. It specifies CASSLGLTGRPYEQYF.

The gene calls are TRBV7-8 and TRBJ1-5; D is unclear. The CDR3 is 13 amino acids. The germline gives CDR1 SGHVS, CDR2 FQNEAQ. The V end lost 0 bases, the J end lost 4 bases, and 4 bases lay between the germline ends. The DNA for the CDR3 is TGTGCCAGCAGCTTAGCGAGAAATCAGCCCCAGCATTTT. This codes for CASSLARNQPQHF. Using reference TRBV7-8 and TRBJ1-5 for the parts outside the CDR3, the full variable domain is GAGVSQSPRYKVAKRGQDVALRCDPISGHVSLFWYQQALGQGPEFLTYFQNEAQLDKSGLPSDRFFAERPEGSVSTLKIQRTQQEDSAVYLCASSLARNQPQHFGDGTRLSIL.

The chain links TRBV7-3 to TRBJ2-2; 12 positions match TRBD1. The germline V gene encodes CDR1 SGHTA and CDR2 FQGTGA. This CDR3 contains 17 residues. V gave up 6 bases and J gave up 6 bases; unmatched junction bases: 11. The CDR3 sequence: CASSLGTGGAYAGELFF. The CDR3 DNA is TGTGCCAGCAGTTTAGGGACAGGGGGCGCGTATGCCGGGGAGCTGTTTTTT.

The genes are TRBV5-1 and TRBJ2-2; D is possibly TRBD1 (6 bases). V lost 0 bases to trimming and J lost 8 bases, with 8 bases between them. Germline-derived CDR1 and CDR2 are SGHRS and YFSETQ. This CDR3 is built from 13 residues. The CDR3 loop reads CASSLEGTGELFF. CDR3 sequence (DNA): TGCGCCAGCAGCTTGGAAGGGACAGGGGAGCTGTTTTTT.

This sequence joins TRBV6-5 and TRBJ1-4; the D is unclear. Germline CDR1 MNHEY, CDR2 SVGAGI. The CDR3 sequence is 15 residues long. The V and J ends lost 3 bases and 5 bases respectively, with 13 bases between them. The CDR3, as DNA: TGTGCCAGCAGTTATAATCGTCAGGTGAATGAAAAACTGTTTTTT. This sequence encodes CASSYNRQVNEKLFF.

In this sample, this clone turned up a few times. The rearrangement joins TRBV29-1 to TRBJ2-7; 7 nucleotides match TRBD1. V shed 4 bases, J shed 3 bases, and the junction held 0 bases outside the gene matches. The CDR3 runs to 11 residues. Germline loops: CDR1 SQVTM, CDR2 ANQGSEA. Written as DNA, the CDR3 is TGCAGCGTTGGGACAGGCTACGAGCAGTACTTC. Amino acids: CSVGTGYEQYF.

Only a few counts were recorded for this clone. The chain has TRBV7-2 and TRBJ1-3; D is unclear. The CDR3 runs to 14 residues. Looked up from germline, CDR1 is SGHTA and CDR2 is FQGNSA. The ends were cut back, 7 bases at V and 3 bases at J, with 13 bases in the middle. The CDR3 loop is CASTPPIRGNTIYF. The CDR3 nucleotides read TGTGCCAGCACCCCCCCTATTCGTGGAAACACCATATATTTT. Variable domain in full (rest from reference TRBV7-2 and TRBJ1-3): GAGVSQSPSNKVTEKGKDVELRCDPISGHTALYWYRQSLGQGLEFLIYFQGNSAPDKSGLPSDRFSAERTGGSVSTLTIQRTQQEDSAVYLCASTPPIRGNTIYFGEGSWLTVV.

The V call is TRBV28, the J call TRBJ1-1; TRBD1 agrees at 8 bases. Germline V CDR1 and CDR2: MDHEN, SYDVKM. This CDR3 has 15 residues. J was trimmed by 4 bases and V by 3 bases; bases with no gene match: 7. CDR3 region: CASSLAGQGGTEAFF. CDR3 DNA: TGTGCCAGCAGTTTGGCTGGACAGGGAGGCACTGAAGCTTTCTTT.

The rearrangement links TRBV12-5 to TRBJ2-7; weak D call: TRBD1 (6 bases). The germline gives CDR1 LGHNT, CDR2 FRNRAP. V lost 1 base, J lost 4 bases, and 17 bases lay in between. The CDR3 has 16 amino acids. CDR3 nucleotide sequence: TGTGCTAGTGGTTTGGACCGACAGGCCAAAGGGTACGAGCAGTACTTC. This sequence encodes CASGLDRQAKGYEQYF.

The chain carries TRBV2 and TRBJ2-3; TRBD1 matches 11 bases. The V gene end was trimmed by 6 bases and the J gene end by 2 bases; junction bases not matched to a gene: 7. The CDR3 is made up of 16 amino acids. Germline V CDR1 and CDR2: SNHLY, FYNNEI. The DNA of the CDR3 is TGTGCCAGCAGGATGAGGACAGGGGGCCCCACAGATACGCAGTATTTT. It yields the protein CASRMRTGGPTDTQYF.

This clone was seen only a few times. The chain couples TRBV5-1 to TRBJ1-3; D may be TRBD1 (5 bases). This CDR3 is 12 amino acids long. V lost 5 bases, J lost 4 bases, and 7 bases lay in between. In germline, CDR1 is SGHRS, CDR2 YFSETQ. The CDR3 nucleotides read TGCGCCAGCAGGGGGCCGGGAAACACCATATATTTT. The encoded protein is CASRGPGNTIYF. Supplemented by reference TRBV5-1 and TRBJ1-3, the full variable domain reads KAGVTQTPRYLIKTRGQQVTLSCSPISGHRSVSWYQQTPGQGLQFLFEYFSETQRNKGNFPGRFSGRQFSNSRSEMNVSTLELGDSALYLCASRGPGNTIYFGEGSWLTVV.

This clone was recorded once. V gene TRBV19 combines with J gene TRBJ2-7; 10 bases fit TRBD1. The CDR3 runs to 15 residues. The V gene's germline CDR1 is LNHDA and CDR2 SQIVND (reference sequence). V was clipped by 4 bases and J by 2 bases; unmatched bases: 5. The CDR3 nucleotides are TGTGCCAGTAGTACCGGGACAGGGGTAGCCTACGAGCAGTACTTC. Its protein is CASSTGTGVAYEQYF. Using reference TRBV19 and TRBJ2-7 for the parts outside the CDR3, the full variable domain is DGGITQSPKYLFRKEGQNVTLSCEQNLNHDAMYWYRQDPGQGLRLIYYSQIVNDFQKGDIAEGYSVSREKKESFPLTVTSAQKNPTAFYLCASSTGTGVAYEQYFGPGTRLTVT.

The CDR3 bases are TGTGCCAGTCGCCGGGGACAGGCGAGCAATCAGCCCCAGCATTTT. It specifies CASRRGQASNQPQHF. The V gene is TRBV19, the J gene TRBJ1-5; 8 positions match TRBD1. Germline-derived CDR1 and CDR2 are LNHDA and SQIVND (reference sequence). The CDR3 is made up of 15 amino acids. V lost 8 bases and J lost 1; bases outside the gene matches: 7.

This clone was detected only once. This rearrangement joins TRBV28 to TRBJ1-1; a possible D gene is TRBD1 (6 bases). Germline assignment: CDR1 MDHEN and CDR2 SYDVKM. V lost 7 bases, J lost 3 bases, and 18 bases lay in between. The CDR3 contains 15 residues. CDR3 sequence reads: CASTLRGAEDTEAFF. CDR3 nucleotide sequence: TGTGCCAGCACCCTTCGGGGGGCTGAAGACACTGAAGCTTTCTTT.

The chain carries TRBV10-3 and TRBJ2-2; 7 positions agree with TRBD1. This CDR3 has 15 amino acids. Germline CDR1 ENHRY, CDR2 SYGVKD. J lost 7 bases, V lost 0 bases, and 5 bases had no gene match. CDR3 protein: CAISESKGASGELFF. The CDR3, as DNA: TGTGCCATCAGTGAGTCGAAGGGGGCGAGCGGGGAGCTGTTTTTT.

This sequence joins TRBV20-1 and TRBJ2-7; D unresolved. The CDR3 runs to 11 residues. CDR1 and CDR2 from the germline V gene are DFQATT and SNEGSKA (reference sequence). V gave up 4 bases and J gave up 6 bases, with 10 bases separating them. CDR3 sequence reads: CSAKLAAEQYF. As DNA, the CDR3 is TGCAGTGCTAAATTAGCTGCCGAGCAGTACTTC.

The table lists this clone with a few counts. V and J are TRBV11-2 and TRBJ1-5, with D possibly being TRBD1 (5 bases). V gave up 5 bases and J gave up 7 bases, with 21 bases separating them. The CDR3 loop spans 16 amino acids. Germline V lookup: CDR1 SGHAT, CDR2 FQNNGV. DNA for the CDR3: TGTGCCAGCAGCGCCGACGCGGGGGGGACGGGCCAGCCCCAGCATTTT. As protein: CASSADAGGTGQPQHF.

The CDR3 here is CSARFAEPQHF. The CDR3, as DNA: TGCAGTGCTAGATTTGCGGAGCCCCAGCATTTT. This chain connects TRBV20-1 to TRBJ1-5; D call uncertain. Germline V gene lookup returns CDR1 DFQATT and CDR2 SNEGSKA (reference sequence). CDR3 length: 11 amino acids. The V end was cut by 2 bases, the J end by 8 bases, with 7 bases between.

In its sample, this clone was seen once. The rearrangement links TRBV29-1 to TRBJ1-5; a weak D match, TRBD1 (6 bases). Germline loops: CDR1 SQVTM, CDR2 ANQGSEA. CDR3 length equals 13 residues. The V gene lost 4 bases and the J gene lost 7 bases, with 14 bases spanning the gap. In nucleotides, the CDR3 is TGCAGCGTTGGAGTGGGGGCAGGGCAGCCCCAGCATTTT. Residues: CSVGVGAGQPQHF. The whole variable domain, filled in from reference TRBV29-1 and TRBJ1-5, reads SAVISQKPSRDICQRGTSLTIQCQVDSQVTMMFWYRQQPGQSLTLIATANQGSEATYESGFVIDKFPISRPNLTFSTLTVSNMSPEDSSIYLCSVGVGAGQPQHFGDGTRLSIL.

The chain carries TRBV9 and TRBJ2-3; tentative D call: TRBD2 (6 bases). Germline V gene data show CDR1 as SGDLS and CDR2 as YYNGEE. Trimming shortened V by 3 bases and J by 3 bases, and 20 bases separated the two germline ends. This CDR3 is built from 17 residues. The CDR3 sequence: CASSGYHIDGGTDTQYF. CDR3 in DNA: TGTGCCAGCAGCGGATATCATATAGATGGGGGGACAGATACGCAGTATTTT.

CDR3 DNA sequence: TGCGCCAGCAATCGCGGGGAGGGGGAGCTGTTTTTT. It translates to CASNRGEGELFF. The rearrangement uses TRBV5-1 and TRBJ2-2; tentatively, D is TRBD2 (6 bases). V lost 6 bases, J lost 8 bases, and 11 bases lay in between. This CDR3 has 12 residues. Germline CDR1 SGHRS, CDR2 YFSETQ.

A single count supports this clone. The genes are TRBV19 and TRBJ1-5; TRBD1 aligns across 11 bases. Germline loops: CDR1 LNHDA, CDR2 SQIVND (reference sequence). The CDR3 spans 16 residues. The J segment lost 6 bases and the V segment lost 6 bases, leaving 10 bases of the junction unmatched. The CDR3 sequence: CASSTTGQGAGQPQHF. In nucleotides, the CDR3 is TGTGCCAGTAGCACTACCGGACAGGGGGCGGGTCAGCCCCAGCATTTT.